These 12 T cell receptor beta chains originate from one sample sequenced in a study of pediatric ulcerative colitis. Assay used: immunoSEQ multiplex PCR; TCRdb lists only in-frame clones, some missing. The profile shows about 60,000 clones, 80% to 90% of them singletons. The sample was blood. The source is a boy younger than 18 who was a control in a study of pediatric ulcerative colitis.

CDR3 region: CASGGGAGYNEQFF. As DNA, the CDR3 is TGTGCCAGCGGAGGCGGTGCGGGGTACAATGAGCAGTTCTTC. The V call is TRBV27, the J call TRBJ2-1; tentative D call: TRBD2 (6 bases). Germline V gene data show CDR1 as MNHEY and CDR2 as SMNVEV (reference sequence). The V end lost 8 bases, the J end lost 4 bases, and 15 bases lay between the germline ends. The CDR3 runs to 14 residues.

The chain has TRBV5-1 and TRBJ2-2, with 9 bases identical to TRBD2. The CDR3 has 16 residues. Unmatched junction bases numbered 9, after V lost 6 bases and J lost 3 bases. Per germline, CDR1 SGHRS and CDR2 YFSETQ. In DNA, the CDR3 is TGCGCCAGCACCAGAAATGGCGGGAGGGACACCGGGGAGCTGTTTTTT. Translating gives CASTRNGGRDTGELFF.

This chain connects TRBV28 to TRBJ2-7, with a possible D match to TRBD2 (5 bases). V gave up 5 bases and J gave up 0 bases, with 11 bases separating them. The CDR3 extends over 14 amino acids. Germline V lookup: CDR1 MDHEN, CDR2 SYDVKM. DNA of the CDR3: TGTGCCAGCAGTAGCGGAAGGAGCTCCTACGAGCAGTACTTC. Translating it yields CASSSGRSSYEQYF.

The chain is built from TRBV2 and TRBJ1-2; D unresolved. CDR1 is SNHLY, CDR2 FYNNEI, per germline. The V and J ends lost 2 bases and 5 bases respectively, with 12 bases between them. The CDR3 covers 14 residues. The CDR3 protein is CASSEFGQVYGYTF. CDR3 coding DNA: TGTGCCAGCAGTGAATTCGGCCAGGTTTATGGCTACACCTTC.

The rearrangement uses TRBV5-1 and TRBJ1-2; the D gene is possibly TRBD1 (6 bases). Trimming stripped 5 bases from V and 1 base from J, with 12 bases between. From germline, CDR1 is SGHRS and CDR2 YFSETQ. The CDR3 length is 14 residues. The CDR3 DNA is TGCGCCAGCAGACGGACAGATATTAACTATGGCTACACCTTC. Translating gives CASRRTDINYGYTF. The variable domain in full, completed from reference TRBV5-1 and TRBJ1-2, reads KAGVTQTPRYLIKTRGQQVTLSCSPISGHRSVSWYQQTPGQGLQFLFEYFSETQRNKGNFPGRFSGRQFSNSRSEMNVSTLELGDSALYLCASRRTDINYGYTFGSGTRLTVV.

This chain connects TRBV6-9 to TRBJ2-3, with 7 bases matching TRBD1. V lost 3 bases, J lost 4 bases, and 4 bases stayed unmatched. The germline V gene encodes CDR1 MNHGY and CDR2 SVAAGI. This CDR3 has 14 residues. CDR3 in DNA: TGTGCCAGCAGTTACTCGACAGGGCCAGATACGCAGTATTTT. Its protein is CASSYSTGPDTQYF.

The chain links TRBV4-3 to TRBJ2-2, with D hard to call. CDR3 size: 15 residues. Germline CDR1 is LGHNA and CDR2 is YSLEER. V dropped 0 bases and J dropped 5 bases, with 10 bases sitting between them. CDR3 amino acids: CASSQDWQLTGELFF. The CDR3 coding sequence is TGCGCCAGCAGCCAAGATTGGCAGTTGACCGGGGAGCTGTTTTTT.

This chain joins TRBV30 and TRBJ1-6; 8 bases are shared with TRBD1. Germline V CDR1 and CDR2: GTSNPN, SVGIG (reference sequence). This CDR3 contains 16 residues. V was clipped by 0 bases and J by 1 base; unmatched bases: 2. CDR3 residues: CAWSVGQGSYNSPLHF. In DNA form, the CDR3 reads TGTGCCTGGAGTGTAGGACAGGGTTCCTATAATTCACCCCTCCACTTT.

This chain connects TRBV19 to TRBJ1-1; no clear D. CDR1 is LNHDA, CDR2 SQIVND, per germline (reference sequence). With 5 bases removed from V and 5 bases from J, the gap between germline ends came to 12 bases. The CDR3 is made up of 13 amino acids. CDR3 DNA: TGTGCCAGTAGTGACGACGGCAGGACTGAAGCTTTCTTT. Amino acids: CASSDDGRTEAFF. The complete variable domain, with remaining parts taken from reference TRBV19 and TRBJ1-1, reads DGGITQSPKYLFRKEGQNVTLSCEQNLNHDAMYWYRQDPGQGLRLIYYSQIVNDFQKGDIAEGYSVSREKKESFPLTVTSAQKNPTAFYLCASSDDGRTEAFFGQGTRLTVV.

This clone has just one count. For the CDR3, the DNA is TGTGCCAGCAGTTACTCGTGGGGGCCTCCCTACGAGCAGTACTTC. It is translated as CASSYSWGPPYEQYF. The chain carries TRBV6-5 and TRBJ2-7, with a tentative D call TRBD1 (6 bases). The CDR3 totals 15 residues. The germline V and J ends were trimmed by 0 bases and 2 bases, with 11 bases remaining between them. Germline CDR1 and CDR2: MNHEY and SVGAGI.

The J gene is TRBJ1-1, the V gene TRBV2; D not certain. CDR1 is SNHLY, CDR2 FYNNEI, per germline. V was shortened by 6 bases and J by 1 base, with 9 bases between the two germline ends. The CDR3 contains 13 residues. The CDR3 coding sequence is TGTGCCAGCAGCCTGGAGGAGAACACTGAAGCTTTCTTT. Protein product: CASSLEENTEAFF.

The chain couples TRBV5-6 to TRBJ2-5; no firm D call. CDR3 length: 15 residues. CDR1 and CDR2 from the germline V gene are SGHDT and YYEEEE. V was clipped by 4 bases and J by 1 base, with 14 bases between them. DNA for the CDR3: TGTGCCAGCAGCCCTCGTCGTTTGGGCCAAGAGACCCAGTACTTC. Translation gives CASSPRRLGQETQYF.